The clone carrying this T cell receptor (beta chain) was observed a handful of times. Trimming took off 5 bases at V and 1 base at J, with 8 bases between the two ends. The CDR3 is 13 residues long. Germline CDR1 reads SGHAT; CDR2 reads FQNNGV. Sequenced by immunoSEQ multiplex PCR; TCRdb stores in-frame clones only, minus some. Among thousands of clones listed, approximately 81% were seen once. The data stem from a study of immune evolution from preneoplasia to lung adenocarcinoma. The specimen sequenced was FFPE invasive lung adenocarcinoma tissue. The rearrangement joins TRBV11-2 to TRBJ1-1, with a tentative D call TRBD1 (5 bases). The source is a person aged 40 to 50 with lung adenocarcinoma. CDR3 residues: CASSPQGNTEAFF. The CDR3 nucleotides read TGTGCCAGCAGCCCGCAGGGGAACACTGAAGCTTTCTTT. The whole variable domain, remainder taken from reference TRBV11-2 and TRBJ1-1, is EAGVAQSPRYKIIEKRQSVAFWCNPISGHATLYWYQQILGQGPKLLIQFQNNGVVDDSQLPKDRFSAERLKGVDSTLKIQPAKLEDSAVYLCASSPQGNTEAFFGQGTRLTVV.